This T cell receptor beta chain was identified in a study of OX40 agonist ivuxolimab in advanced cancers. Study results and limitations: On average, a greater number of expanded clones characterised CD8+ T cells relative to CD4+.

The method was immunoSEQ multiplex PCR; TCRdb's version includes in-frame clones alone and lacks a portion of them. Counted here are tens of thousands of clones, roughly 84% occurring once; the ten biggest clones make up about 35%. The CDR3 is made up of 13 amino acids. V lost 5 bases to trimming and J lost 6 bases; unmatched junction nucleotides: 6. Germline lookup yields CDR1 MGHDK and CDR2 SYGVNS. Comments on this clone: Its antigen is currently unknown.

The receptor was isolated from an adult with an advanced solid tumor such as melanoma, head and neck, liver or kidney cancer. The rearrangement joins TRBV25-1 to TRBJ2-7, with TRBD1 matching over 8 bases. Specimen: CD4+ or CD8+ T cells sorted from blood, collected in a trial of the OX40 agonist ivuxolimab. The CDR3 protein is CASSSDRAFEQYF. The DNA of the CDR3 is TGTGCCAGCAGTTCGGACAGGGCTTTCGAGCAGTACTTC.